The rows below give T cell receptor beta chains drawn from one sample of a study of blood T cell repertoires in COVID-19. TCRdb's copy holds only in-frame clones and misses some; the assay was immunoSEQ multiplex PCR. The table has around 66,000 clones, 80% seen once; the top ten hold almost 10%. Sequencing was carried out using peripheral blood. The source is a human donor in a cohort sampled during active COVID-19. The conserved cysteine and the conserved F or W are not part of the CDR3 here. Each record gives: J gene, CDR3 length, V gene, CDR3 protein.

J gene: TRBJ2-1
CDR3 length: 9
V gene: TRBV19
CDR3 protein: ASSTRGEQF

J gene: TRBJ1-1
CDR3 length: 9
V gene: TRBV7-2
CDR3 protein: ASSLERRAF

J gene: TRBJ2-1
CDR3 length: 9
V gene: TRBV2
CDR3 protein: ASRGMGVQF

J gene: TRBJ1-1
CDR3 length: 14
V gene: TRBV9
CDR3 protein: ASSGQGQVVGTEAF

J gene: TRBJ2-3
CDR3 length: 14
V gene: TRBV19
CDR3 protein: ASSMPTGSGTDTQY

J gene: TRBJ2-2
CDR3 length: 12
V gene: TRBV2
CDR3 protein: ASSVGLITGELF

J gene: TRBJ2-3
CDR3 length: 15
V gene: TRBV21-1
CDR3 protein: ASSKEIRTGSTDTQY

J gene: TRBJ1-5
CDR3 length: 11
V gene: TRBV24-1
CDR3 protein: ATSDRGRQPQH

J gene: TRBJ2-3
CDR3 length: 13
V gene: TRBV27
CDR3 protein: ASSQDRGQMDTQY

J gene: TRBJ1-2
CDR3 length: 13
V gene: TRBV5-1
CDR3 protein: ASSLGTGGPEGYT

J gene: TRBJ2-1
CDR3 length: 13
V gene: TRBV27
CDR3 protein: ASSEDSGNYNEQF

J gene: TRBJ2-1
CDR3 length: 9
V gene: TRBV25-1
CDR3 protein: ASSDVAGTL

J gene: TRBJ1-6
CDR3 length: 15
V gene: TRBV11-2
CDR3 protein: ASSLGTGVSYNSPLH

J gene: TRBJ2-7
CDR3 length: 14
V gene: TRBV28
CDR3 protein: ASSPAGTGVSYEQY

J gene: TRBJ2-7
CDR3 length: 11
V gene: TRBV27
CDR3 protein: ASSLEAGTGVL

J gene: TRBJ2-5
CDR3 length: 11
V gene: TRBV9
CDR3 protein: ASSPGPQETQY

J gene: TRBJ2-7
CDR3 length: 14
V gene: TRBV7-2
CDR3 protein: ASSSTLGGGTYEQY

J gene: TRBJ1-2
CDR3 length: 10
V gene: TRBV6-5
CDR3 protein: ASSTGDYGYT

J gene: TRBJ2-3
CDR3 length: 13
V gene: TRBV6-2/TRBV6-3
CDR3 protein: ASSFRGSRSDTQY

J gene: TRBJ2-7
CDR3 length: 11
V gene: TRBV30
CDR3 protein: AWSGTDSYEQY